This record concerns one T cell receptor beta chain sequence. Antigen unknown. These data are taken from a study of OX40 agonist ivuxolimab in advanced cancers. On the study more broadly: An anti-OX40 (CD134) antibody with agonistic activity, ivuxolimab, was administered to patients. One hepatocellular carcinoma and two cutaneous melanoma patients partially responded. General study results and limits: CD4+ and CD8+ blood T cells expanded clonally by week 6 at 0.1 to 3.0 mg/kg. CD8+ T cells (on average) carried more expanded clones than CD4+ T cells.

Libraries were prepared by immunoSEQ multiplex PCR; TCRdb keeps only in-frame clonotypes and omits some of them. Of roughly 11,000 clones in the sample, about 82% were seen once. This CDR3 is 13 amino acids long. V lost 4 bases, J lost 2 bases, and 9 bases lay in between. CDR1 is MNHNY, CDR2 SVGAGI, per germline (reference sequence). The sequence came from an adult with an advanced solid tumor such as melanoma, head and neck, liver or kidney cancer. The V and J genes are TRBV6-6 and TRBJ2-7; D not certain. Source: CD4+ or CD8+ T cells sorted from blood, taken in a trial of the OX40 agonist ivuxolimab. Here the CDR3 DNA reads TGTGCCAGCAGTTCGACACCAGCCTACGAGCAGTACTTC. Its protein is CASSSTPAYEQYF.